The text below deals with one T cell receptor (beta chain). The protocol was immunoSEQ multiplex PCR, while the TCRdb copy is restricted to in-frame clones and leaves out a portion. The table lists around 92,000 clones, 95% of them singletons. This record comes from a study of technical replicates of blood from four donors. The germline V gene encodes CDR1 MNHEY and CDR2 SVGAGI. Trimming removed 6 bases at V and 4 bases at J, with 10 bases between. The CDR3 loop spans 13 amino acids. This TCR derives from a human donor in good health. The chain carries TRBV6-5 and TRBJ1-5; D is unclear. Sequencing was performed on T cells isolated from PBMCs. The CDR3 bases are TGTGCCAGCAGCCAAGACATGAATCAGCCCCAGCATTTT. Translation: CASSQDMNQPQHF.